This is a list of T cell receptor beta chains from one sample in a study of PD-1 blockade in classical Hodgkin lymphoma. Profiled with immunoSEQ multiplex PCR; TCRdb holds only in-frame clones, not every one. The sample lists tens of thousands of clones, just over 70% occurring once. The sequencing here drew on peripheral blood mononuclear cells (PBMCs), taken before the second cycle of nivolumab. These receptors originate from a human donor with classical Hodgkin lymphoma. CDR3s leave out the opening cysteine and the closing phenylalanine or tryptophan.

v_call | cdr3_aa
TRBV18 | ASSGGAYGQY
TRBV7-2 | ASSPVLGLTDSGANVLT
TRBV19 | ASSFGQATLNTGELF
TRBV7-9 | ASSLAGGPDEQF
TRBV28 | ASSLGFQYTIY
TRBV2 | ASSPQVFAKNIQY
TRBV6-5 | ASSPTGSYEQY
TRBV7-9 | ASSLSFWGATNEKLF
TRBV28 | ASSPILAGGPGELF
TRBV19 | ASSIGKGVPSPLH
TRBV20-1 | SARDKLVSY
TRBV19 | ASSTGTGYEQY
TRBV4-3 | ASSQDSLEGPYTDTQY
TRBV2 | ASSYYEQY
TRBV20-1 | SARYGDEQY
TRBV9 | ASSAGTVGEAF
TRBV6-1 | ATRPGEKTTGELF
TRBV27 | ASSSFNTGELF
TRBV25-1 | ASRDGGRAEQY
TRBV18 | ASSQDRVGYT
TRBV7-2 | ASSALGITDTQY
TRBV6-1 | ASRLAGSQETQY
TRBV25-1 | ASSEYGQNTEAF
TRBV4-3 | ASSQHRGKDYGYT
TRBV6-6 | ASSYRETYEQY
TRBV2 | ASSGGWEIRETQY
TRBV4-1 | ASSQPLGEQY
TRBV2 | ASSESVQETQY
TRBV30 | AWSRQGWQPQH
TRBV28 | ASRQDRIGNQPQH
TRBV11-3 | ASSPRDSSYEQY
TRBV19 | ASSGFSGNTIY
TRBV2 | ASTLLPGLGGETQY
TRBV2 | ASSGALRVNNEQF
TRBV4-3 | ASSPRAGGLNEQF
TRBV5-1 | ASSSGGAGTDTQY
TRBV6-5 | ASSFRTVKTQY
TRBV6-1 | ASSESGGTF
TRBV9 | ASSVGGLNTGELF
TRBV19 | ASSWTGALEQY
TRBV25-1 | ASSEWGSSSGNTIY
TRBV6-5 | ASSFGYEQY
TRBV30 | AWSVLRTEAF
TRBV19 | ASSIGTGRGNTIY